The 21 T cell receptor beta chains reported below all come from one sample, sequenced in a study of patients and donors after allogeneic stem cell transplantation. Using its own MiXCR run on the RT-PCR reads, TCRdb lists one record per CDR3 protein. The sample holds approximately 57,000 distinct CDR3 sequences, 13% seen once. The material sequenced was blood, either unsorted or a sorted T cell fraction (not recorded which). Source of these receptors: a human donor who was either an allogeneic HSCT recipient or a stem cell or donor lymphocyte infusion donor (not recorded which). It is not recorded whose cells these are; they may come from a transplant donor.

The chain recombines TRBV29-1 with TRBJ2-7; tentative D call: TRBD2 (6 bases). V gave up 6 bases and J gave up 0 bases, with 12 bases separating them. Germline CDR1 SQVTM, CDR2 ANQGSEA. The CDR3 sequence is 13 residues long. The CDR3 loop reads CSVEGLTSYEQYF. The CDR3 DNA sequence: TGCAGCGTAGAGGGACTCACCTCCTACGAGCAGTACTTC.

The chain combines TRBV12-3 or TRBV12-4 with TRBJ2-1, with D maybe TRBD2 (6 bases). V shed 3 bases and J shed 1 base, with 13 bases lying between them. The CDR3 sequence is 16 residues long. DNA of the CDR3: TGTGCCAGCAGTTTCGGGACTCCCTTTTCCTACAATGAGCAGTTCTTC. It translates to CASSFGTPFSYNEQFF.

This clonotype was detected ten times or more. The chain links TRBV27 to TRBJ2-1, with 14 bases fitting TRBD2. Germline CDR1 reads MNHEY; CDR2 reads SMNVEV (reference sequence). The CDR3 spans 16 residues. The junction had 7 bases not matched to a gene; V was cut back by 7 bases and J by 5 bases. CDR3 sequence: CASIPGTSGSNNEQFF. In DNA, the CDR3 is TGTGCCAGCATCCCGGGGACTAGCGGGAGCAACAATGAGCAGTTCTTC.

The chain joins TRBV12-3 or TRBV12-4 to TRBJ2-7; possibly TRBD1 for D (6 bases). Trimming pared 4 bases from V and 0 bases from J, leaving 13 bases between. The CDR3 is made up of 15 amino acids. The CDR3, as DNA: TGTGCCAGCAGTTCCACCGGGACATCCTCCTACGAGCAGTACTTC. Translating gives CASSSTGTSSYEQYF.

The CDR3 spells CASRKDRNNEQFF. The DNA of the CDR3 is TGTGCCAGCAGGAAGGACAGAAACAATGAGCAGTTCTTC. V gene TRBV27 combines with J gene TRBJ2-1; weak D call: TRBD1 (6 bases). The CDR3 has 13 amino acids. The germline V gene encodes CDR1 MNHEY and CDR2 SMNVEV (reference sequence). The V end lost 6 bases, the J end lost 5 bases, and 11 bases lay between the germline ends.

This clonotype has a single count. The gene calls are TRBV5-5 and TRBJ2-2; D ambiguous. V dropped 0 bases and J dropped 3 bases, with 9 bases sitting between them. CDR1 SGHKS and CDR2 YYEKEE come from the germline V gene (reference sequence). The CDR3 is 15 amino acids. This chain's CDR3 is CASSLVNVDTGELFF. The DNA of the CDR3 is TGTGCCAGCAGCTTGGTTAACGTAGACACCGGGGAGCTGTTTTTT.

This sequence joins TRBV5-6 and TRBJ2-3, with 8 bases lining up with TRBD2. CDR1 is SGHDT, CDR2 YYEEEE, per germline. This CDR3 region has 20 residues. V was clipped by 3 bases and J by 2 bases; unmatched bases: 20. The CDR3 protein is CASSSRTGFWAGGYTDTQYF. CDR3 sequence (DNA): TGTGCCAGCAGCTCCCGGACGGGTTTTTGGGCGGGAGGATACACAGATACGCAGTATTTT.

This sequence joins TRBV12-3 or TRBV12-4 and TRBJ2-5; weak D call: TRBD2 (6 bases). CDR3 length: 14 amino acids. Trimming removed 3 bases from V and 4 bases from J, with 12 bases in between. CDR3 in amino acids: CASSFSGSVETQYF. DNA for the CDR3: TGTGCCAGCAGTTTCTCCGGGAGTGTAGAGACCCAGTACTTC.

This clonotype has just a few counts. The rearrangement uses TRBV7-6 and TRBJ1-1; maybe TRBD1 (6 bases). The ends were cut back, 5 bases at V and 0 bases at J, with 22 bases in the middle. The V gene's germline CDR1 is SGHVS and CDR2 FNYEAQ. The CDR3 runs 18 residues. The CDR3 spells CASSQLPGQGIMNTEAFF. In nucleotides, the CDR3 is TGTGCCAGCAGCCAACTACCGGGGCAGGGGATAATGAACACTGAAGCTTTCTTT.

The chain combines TRBV7-2 with TRBJ2-5; D uncertain. Per the germline V gene, CDR1 is SGHTA and CDR2 is FQGNSA. Trimming removed 5 bases at V and 1 base at J, with 11 bases between. The CDR3 sequence is 14 residues long. CDR3 nucleotide sequence: TGTGCCAGCAGCCCGACAATGTCCCAAGAGACCCAGTACTTC. It encodes CASSPTMSQETQYF.

Ten or more counts support this clonotype. This chain connects TRBV10-3 to TRBJ1-3, with D hard to call. The germline CDR1 and CDR2 sequences are ENHRY and SYGVKD. Trimming removed 5 bases from V and 3 bases from J, with 5 bases in between. This CDR3 is 12 amino acids long. The CDR3 nucleotides are TGTGCCATCAGTTCGGGTGGAAACACCATATATTTT. As protein: CAISSGGNTIYF.

The chain couples TRBV4-1 to TRBJ2-1, with D tentatively TRBD1 or TRBD2 (5 bases each). This CDR3 is built from 13 residues. Trimming took 3 bases from V and 9 from J, leaving 12 bases between them. Germline loops: CDR1 MGHRA, CDR2 YSYEKL. DNA of the CDR3: TGCGCCAGCAGCCAGAGGGGTGCGGCTGAGCAGTTCTTC. Its translation is CASSQRGAAEQFF.

The rearrangement joins TRBV27 to TRBJ2-7; tentatively, D is TRBD1 (6 bases). Trimming took off 2 bases at V and 1 base at J, with 12 bases between the two ends. This CDR3 contains 15 residues. Per germline, CDR1 MNHEY and CDR2 SMNVEV (reference sequence). The CDR3 nucleotides read TGTGCCAGCAGTTTAACAGGGAAAGGGTCCTACGAGCAGTACTTC. Amino acids: CASSLTGKGSYEQYF.

At least ten counts were recorded for this clonotype. The chain is built from TRBV10-3 and TRBJ1-4; TRBD1 might be the D (6 bases). Trimming stripped 0 bases from V and 7 bases from J, with 21 bases between. The CDR3 spans 18 residues. CDR1 and CDR2 from the germline V gene are ENHRY and SYGVKD. CDR3 DNA: TGTGCCATCAGTGAGTCGCCGGGGGCGTTGTCCAGGGGTGAAAAACTGTTTTTT. Protein product: CAISESPGALSRGEKLFF.

This clonotype was counted at least ten times. V and J are TRBV12-3 or TRBV12-4 and TRBJ1-2, with TRBD1 matching over 7 bases. The V and J ends lost 6 bases and 3 bases, in that order; junction bases with no gene match: 4. The CDR3 has 13 amino acids. The CDR3 coding sequence is TGTGCCAGCAGCGGGACAGTTTACTATGGCTACACCTTC. It translates to CASSGTVYYGYTF.

The table lists this clonotype with a few counts. The chain carries TRBV7-6 and TRBJ2-7; D is possibly TRBD1 (5 bases). This CDR3 is 14 amino acids long. Germline values: CDR1 SGHVS, CDR2 FNYEAQ. The V end was cut by 3 bases, the J end by 2 bases, with 11 bases between. The CDR3 is CASSLVQDTYEQYF. DNA for the CDR3: TGTGCCAGCAGCTTGGTGCAGGACACCTACGAGCAGTACTTC.

The chain carries TRBV6-5 and TRBJ2-3; TRBD1 agrees at 7 bases. V dropped 1 base and J dropped 2; count of bases not matched to a gene: 12. The germline V gene has CDR1 MNHEY and CDR2 SVGAGI. The CDR3 sequence is 18 residues long. CDR3 sequence reads: CASSYLRWDSEITDTQYF. The DNA of the CDR3 is TGTGCCAGCAGTTACTTGAGGTGGGACAGCGAAATCACAGATACGCAGTATTTT.

The chain is built from TRBV5-5 and TRBJ2-7, with 7 bases lining up with TRBD1. After removal of 6 bases from V and 3 bases from J, the junction contained 6 bases not matched to a gene. This CDR3 region has 13 residues. Germline values: CDR1 SGHKS, CDR2 YYEKEE (reference sequence). The CDR3 DNA reads TGTGCCAGCACGAGGGACAGCGGCTACGAGCAGTACTTC. Translation gives CASTRDSGYEQYF.

This clonotype was seen only a few times. This chain links TRBV24-1 with TRBJ2-5; TRBD1 agrees at 8 bases. There are 15 residues in the CDR3. Looked up from germline, CDR1 is KGHDR and CDR2 is SFDVKD. The V segment lost 4 bases and the J segment 7 bases; nucleotides outside the gene matches: 10. This CDR3 is CATSEPQGAGGTQYF. CDR3 DNA: TGTGCCACCAGTGAACCCCAGGGGGCGGGCGGGACCCAGTACTTC.

This clonotype was seen many times. V is TRBV25-1 and J is TRBJ1-2, with D perhaps matching TRBD1 (6 bases). CDR3 length: 13 amino acids. Trimming stripped 8 bases from V and 5 bases from J, with 15 bases between. Germline CDR1 is MGHDK and CDR2 is SYGVNS. The CDR3 loop reads CASYRGGSYGYTF. CDR3 in DNA: TGTGCCAGCTATAGGGGGGGCTCTTATGGCTACACCTTC.

The genes are TRBV3-1 and TRBJ2-1, with D uncertain. Germline V gene lookup returns CDR1 LGHDT and CDR2 YNNKEL (reference sequence). Deletions cut 0 bases from V and 4 bases from J, with 13 bases between. The CDR3 contains 16 residues. The CDR3 reads CASSQEAESDYNEQFF. The DNA of the CDR3 is TGTGCCAGCAGCCAAGAAGCTGAGAGCGATTACAATGAGCAGTTCTTC.